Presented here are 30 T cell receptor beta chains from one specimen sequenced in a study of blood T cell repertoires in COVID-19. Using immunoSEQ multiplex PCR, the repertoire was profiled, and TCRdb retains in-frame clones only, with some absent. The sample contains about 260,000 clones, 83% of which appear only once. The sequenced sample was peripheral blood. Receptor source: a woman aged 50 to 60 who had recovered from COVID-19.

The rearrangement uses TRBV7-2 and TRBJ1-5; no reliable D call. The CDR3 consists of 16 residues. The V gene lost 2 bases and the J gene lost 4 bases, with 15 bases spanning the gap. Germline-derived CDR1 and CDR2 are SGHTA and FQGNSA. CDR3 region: CASSLRPGRWNQPQHF. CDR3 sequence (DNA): TGTGCCAGCAGCTTAAGACCGGGAAGGTGGAATCAGCCCCAGCATTTT. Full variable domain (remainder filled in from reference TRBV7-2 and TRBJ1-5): GAGVSQSPSNKVTEKGKDVELRCDPISGHTALYWYRQSLGQGLEFLIYFQGNSAPDKSGLPSDRFSAERTGGSVSTLTIQRTQQEDSAVYLCASSLRPGRWNQPQHFGDGTRLSIL.

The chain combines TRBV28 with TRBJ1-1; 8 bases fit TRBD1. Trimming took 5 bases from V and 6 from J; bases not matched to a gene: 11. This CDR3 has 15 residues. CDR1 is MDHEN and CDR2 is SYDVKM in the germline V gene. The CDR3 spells CASSLRTGTGPEAFF. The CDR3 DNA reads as TGTGCCAGCAGTCTCCGGACAGGGACCGGGCCTGAAGCTTTCTTT.

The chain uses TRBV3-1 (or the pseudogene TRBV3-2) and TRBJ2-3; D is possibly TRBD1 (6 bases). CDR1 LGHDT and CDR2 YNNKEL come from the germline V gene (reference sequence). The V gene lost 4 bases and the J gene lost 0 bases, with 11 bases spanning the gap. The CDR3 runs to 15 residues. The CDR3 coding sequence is TGTGCCAGCAGCCCTTGGGGGCCTAGCACAGATACGCAGTATTTT. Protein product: CASSPWGPSTDTQYF.

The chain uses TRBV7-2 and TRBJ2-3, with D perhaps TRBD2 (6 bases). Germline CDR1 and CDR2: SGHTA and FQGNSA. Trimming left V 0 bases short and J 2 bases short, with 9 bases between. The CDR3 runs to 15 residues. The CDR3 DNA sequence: TGTGCCAGCAGCTTAGCGGGACTTAACACAGATACGCAGTATTTT. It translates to CASSLAGLNTDTQYF.

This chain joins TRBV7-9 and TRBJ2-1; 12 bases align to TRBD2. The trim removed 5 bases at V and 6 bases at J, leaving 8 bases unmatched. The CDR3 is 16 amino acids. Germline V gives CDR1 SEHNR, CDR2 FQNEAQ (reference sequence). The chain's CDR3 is CASSDSTSGRTNEQFF. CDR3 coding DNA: TGTGCCAGCAGCGATTCGACTAGCGGGAGAACCAATGAGCAGTTCTTC.

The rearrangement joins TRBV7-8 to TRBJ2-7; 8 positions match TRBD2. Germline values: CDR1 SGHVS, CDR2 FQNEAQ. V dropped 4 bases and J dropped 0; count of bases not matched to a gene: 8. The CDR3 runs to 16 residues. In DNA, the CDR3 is TGTGCCAGCAGCTCGGGTAGCGGGGCTCGCTCCTACGAGCAGTACTTC. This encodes CASSSGSGARSYEQYF.

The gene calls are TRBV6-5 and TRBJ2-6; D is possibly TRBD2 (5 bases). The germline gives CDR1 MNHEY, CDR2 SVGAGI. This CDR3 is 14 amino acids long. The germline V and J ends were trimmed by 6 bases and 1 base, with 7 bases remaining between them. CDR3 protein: CASRRESGANVLTF. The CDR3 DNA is TGTGCCAGCAGAAGGGAGTCTGGGGCCAACGTCCTGACTTTC.

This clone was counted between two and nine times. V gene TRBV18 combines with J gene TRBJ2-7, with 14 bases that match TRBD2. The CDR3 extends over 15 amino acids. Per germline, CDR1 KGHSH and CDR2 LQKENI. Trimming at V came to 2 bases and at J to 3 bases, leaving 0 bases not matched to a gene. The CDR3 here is CASSPGTSGGYEQYF. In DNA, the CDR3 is TGTGCCAGCTCACCAGGGACTAGCGGGGGCTACGAGCAGTACTTC.

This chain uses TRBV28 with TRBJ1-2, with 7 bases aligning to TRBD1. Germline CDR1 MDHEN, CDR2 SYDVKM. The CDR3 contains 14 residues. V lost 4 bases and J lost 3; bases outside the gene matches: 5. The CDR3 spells CASSSGGTHYGYTF. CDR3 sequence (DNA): TGTGCCAGCAGTTCAGGGGGGACTCACTATGGCTACACCTTC.

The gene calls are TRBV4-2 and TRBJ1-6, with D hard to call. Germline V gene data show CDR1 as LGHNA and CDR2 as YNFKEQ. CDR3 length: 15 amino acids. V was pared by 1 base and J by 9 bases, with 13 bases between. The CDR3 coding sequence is TGTGCCAGCAGCCAAGCGCTTAACTTCATTTCACCCCTCCACTTT. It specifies CASSQALNFISPLHF.

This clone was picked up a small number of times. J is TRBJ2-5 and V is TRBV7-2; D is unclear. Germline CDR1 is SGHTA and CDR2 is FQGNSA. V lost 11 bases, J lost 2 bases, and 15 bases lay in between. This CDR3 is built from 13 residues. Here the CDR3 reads CACRRNQQETQYF. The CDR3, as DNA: TGTGCCTGTCGGCGGAACCAACAAGAGACCCAGTACTTC.

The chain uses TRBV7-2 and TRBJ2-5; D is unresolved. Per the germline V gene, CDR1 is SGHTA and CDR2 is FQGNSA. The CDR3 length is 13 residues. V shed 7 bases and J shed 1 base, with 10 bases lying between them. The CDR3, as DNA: TGTGCCAGCACCCCTCGGGTCCAAGAGACCCAGTACTTC. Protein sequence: CASTPRVQETQYF.

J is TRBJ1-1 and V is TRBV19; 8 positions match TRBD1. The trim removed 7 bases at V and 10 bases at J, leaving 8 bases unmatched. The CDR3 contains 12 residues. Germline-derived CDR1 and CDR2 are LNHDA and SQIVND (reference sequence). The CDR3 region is CASTLRQGLAFF. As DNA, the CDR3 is TGTGCCAGTACCCTTCGACAGGGGCTAGCTTTCTTT.

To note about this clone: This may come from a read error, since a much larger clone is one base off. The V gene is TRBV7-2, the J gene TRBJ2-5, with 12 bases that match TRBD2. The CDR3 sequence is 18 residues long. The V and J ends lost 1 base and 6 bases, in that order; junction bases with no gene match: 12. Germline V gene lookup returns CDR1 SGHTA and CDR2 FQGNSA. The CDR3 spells CASSLGVTSGGGQKTQYF. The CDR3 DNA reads TGTGCCAGCAGCTTAGGCGTGACTAGCGGGGGAGGTCAAAAGACCCAGTACTTC.

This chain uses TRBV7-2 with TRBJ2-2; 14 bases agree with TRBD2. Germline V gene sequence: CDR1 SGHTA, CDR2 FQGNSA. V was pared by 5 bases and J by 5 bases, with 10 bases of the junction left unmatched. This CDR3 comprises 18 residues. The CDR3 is CASSRRTSGGRKTGELFF. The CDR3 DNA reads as TGTGCCAGCAGCCGCCGGACTAGCGGGGGGAGGAAGACCGGGGAGCTGTTTTTT. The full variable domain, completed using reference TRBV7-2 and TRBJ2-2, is GAGVSQSPSNKVTEKGKDVELRCDPISGHTALYWYRQSLGQGLEFLIYFQGNSAPDKSGLPSDRFSAERTGGSVSTLTIQRTQQEDSAVYLCASSRRTSGGRKTGELFFGEGSRLTVL.

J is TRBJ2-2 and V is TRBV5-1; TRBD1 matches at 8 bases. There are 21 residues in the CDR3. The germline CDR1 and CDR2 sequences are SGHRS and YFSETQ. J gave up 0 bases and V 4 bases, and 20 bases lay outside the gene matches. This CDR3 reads CASSQKVRTGSGFSNTGELFF. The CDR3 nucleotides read TGCGCCAGCAGCCAAAAAGTGCGGACAGGGTCGGGCTTCTCGAACACCGGGGAGCTGTTTTTT.

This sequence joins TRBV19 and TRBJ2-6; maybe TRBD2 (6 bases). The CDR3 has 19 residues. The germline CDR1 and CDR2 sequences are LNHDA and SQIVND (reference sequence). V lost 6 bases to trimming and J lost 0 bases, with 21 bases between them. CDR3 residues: CASRPWAGTASSGANVLTF. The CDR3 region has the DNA TGTGCCAGTAGGCCTTGGGCGGGGACTGCGAGCTCTGGGGCCAACGTCCTGACTTTC.

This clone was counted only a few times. The CDR3 DNA follows: TGTGCCAGCAGTTCCCGGACCCGGGGGAATAATGAAAAACTGTTTTTT. It encodes CASSSRTRGNNEKLFF. The chain carries TRBV27 and TRBJ1-4; D perhaps matches TRBD1 (5 bases). Trimming shortened V by 4 bases and J by 4 bases, and 16 bases separated the two germline ends. The germline V gene encodes CDR1 MNHEY and CDR2 SMNVEV (reference sequence). This CDR3 spans 16 amino acids.

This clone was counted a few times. The CDR3 coding sequence is TGTGCCAGCTCAAACCAAGCATTCGGACTAGCGGGAGCCACCGGAGGGGAGACCCAGTACTTC. Translating it yields CASSNQAFGLAGATGGETQYF. The chain links TRBV18 to TRBJ2-5; 13 bases line up with TRBD2. This CDR3 contains 21 residues. V trimming: 5 bases; J trimming: 5 bases; junction bases outside the gene matches: 23. Per the germline V gene, CDR1 is KGHSH and CDR2 is LQKENI. The variable domain in full, completed from reference TRBV18 and TRBJ2-5, reads NAGVMQNPRHLVRRRGQEARLRCSPMKGHSHVYWYRQLPEEGLKFMVYLQKENIIDESGMPKERFSAEFPKEGPSILRIQQVVRGDSAAYFCASSNQAFGLAGATGGETQYFGPGTRLLVL.

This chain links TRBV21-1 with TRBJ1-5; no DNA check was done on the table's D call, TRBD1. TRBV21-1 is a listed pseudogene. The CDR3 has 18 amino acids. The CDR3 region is CASSTRQGAEFSNQPQHF. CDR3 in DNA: TGTGCCAGCAGCACGAGACAGGGGGCCGAATTTAGCAATCAGCCCCAGCATTTT.

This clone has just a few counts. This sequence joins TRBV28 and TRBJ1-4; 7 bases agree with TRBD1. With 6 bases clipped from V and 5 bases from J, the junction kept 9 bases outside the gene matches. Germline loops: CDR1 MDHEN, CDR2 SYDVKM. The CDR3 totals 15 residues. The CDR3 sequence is CASRLFTGVNEKLFF. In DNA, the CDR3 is TGTGCCAGCAGGCTCTTTACAGGGGTGAATGAAAAACTGTTTTTT. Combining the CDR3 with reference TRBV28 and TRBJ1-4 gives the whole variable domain DVKVTQSSRYLVKRTGEKVFLECVQDMDHENMFWYRQDPGLGLRLIYFSYDVKMKEKGDIPEGYSVSREKKERFSLILESASTNQTSMYLCASRLFTGVNEKLFFGSGTQLSVL.

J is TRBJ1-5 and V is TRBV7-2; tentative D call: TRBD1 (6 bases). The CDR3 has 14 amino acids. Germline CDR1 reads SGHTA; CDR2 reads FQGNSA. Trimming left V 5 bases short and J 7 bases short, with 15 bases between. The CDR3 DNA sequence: TGTGCCAGCAGCCTCCCGGGGGGCGGACAGCCCCAGCATTTT. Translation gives CASSLPGGGQPQHF.

The chain's CDR3 is CASSLDGRGRNTQYF. The CDR3 nucleotides read TGTGCCAGCAGTTTAGACGGGAGGGGGAGAAATACGCAGTATTTT. V usage is TRBV27 and J usage is TRBJ2-3; 8 bases fit TRBD2. Germline V CDR1 and CDR2: MNHEY, SMNVEV (reference sequence). The CDR3 spans 15 residues. V gave up 2 bases and J gave up 7 bases; unmatched junction bases: 8.

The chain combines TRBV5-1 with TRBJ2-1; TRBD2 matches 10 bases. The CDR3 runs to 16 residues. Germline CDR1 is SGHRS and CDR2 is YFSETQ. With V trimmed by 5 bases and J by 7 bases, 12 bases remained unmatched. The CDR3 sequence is CASSFILAGDGNEQFF. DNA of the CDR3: TGCGCCAGCAGTTTTATTCTAGCGGGAGACGGGAATGAGCAGTTCTTC.

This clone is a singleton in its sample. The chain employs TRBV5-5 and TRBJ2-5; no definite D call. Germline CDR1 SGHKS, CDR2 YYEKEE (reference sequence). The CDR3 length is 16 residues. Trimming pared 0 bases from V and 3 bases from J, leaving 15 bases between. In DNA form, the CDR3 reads TGTGCCAGCAGCTTGGCGCAGGTATCGATTAAAGAGACCCAGTACTTC. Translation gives CASSLAQVSIKETQYF.

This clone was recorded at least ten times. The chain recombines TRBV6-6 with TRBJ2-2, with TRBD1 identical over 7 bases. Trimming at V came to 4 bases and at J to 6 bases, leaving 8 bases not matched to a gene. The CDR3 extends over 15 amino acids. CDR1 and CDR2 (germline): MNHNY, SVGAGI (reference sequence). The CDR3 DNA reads TGTGCCAGCAGTTTCCCGGGACAGAGTCCCGGGGAGCTGTTTTTT. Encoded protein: CASSFPGQSPGELFF.

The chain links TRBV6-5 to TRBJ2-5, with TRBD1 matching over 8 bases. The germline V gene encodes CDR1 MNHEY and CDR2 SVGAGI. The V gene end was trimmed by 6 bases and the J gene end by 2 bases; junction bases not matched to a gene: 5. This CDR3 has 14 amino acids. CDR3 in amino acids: CASRPGQGQETQYF. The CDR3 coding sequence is TGTGCCAGCAGACCTGGACAGGGTCAAGAGACCCAGTACTTC.

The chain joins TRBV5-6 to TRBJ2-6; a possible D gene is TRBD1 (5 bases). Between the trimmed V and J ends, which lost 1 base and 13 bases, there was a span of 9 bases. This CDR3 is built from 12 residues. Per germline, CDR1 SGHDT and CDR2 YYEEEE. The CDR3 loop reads CASSLRKGVLTF. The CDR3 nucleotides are TGTGCCAGCAGCTTGAGGAAGGGGGTCCTGACTTTC.

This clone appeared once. Here the CDR3 reads CASSLVQGYNEQFF. The CDR3 bases are TGCGCCAGCAGCTTGGTCCAGGGTTACAATGAGCAGTTCTTC. The V and J genes are TRBV5-1 and TRBJ2-1; D might be TRBD1 (5 bases). CDR3 length: 14 amino acids. CDR1 and CDR2 (germline): SGHRS, YFSETQ. Trimming stripped 0 bases from V and 4 bases from J, with 8 bases between.

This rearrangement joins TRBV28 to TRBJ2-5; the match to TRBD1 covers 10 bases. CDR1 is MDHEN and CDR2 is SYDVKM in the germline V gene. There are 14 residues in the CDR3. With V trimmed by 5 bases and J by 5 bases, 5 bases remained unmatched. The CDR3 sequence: CASSGTGVIETQYF. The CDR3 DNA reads TGTGCCAGCAGTGGGACAGGGGTAATTGAGACCCAGTACTTC.